These 7 T cell receptor beta chains share one sample of origin, sequenced in a study of T-cell memory formation after mild COVID-19. TCRdb redid the calling of the 5' RACE reads with MiXCR, one entry per CDR3 protein. This sample yields roughly 600,000 distinct CDR3 sequences, of which about 20% are seen a single time; around 13% belongs to the top ten. The sequencing input was PBMCs or a T cell subset sorted from them (not recorded which). The receptor set was obtained from an adult woman who had mild COVID-19 (a few samples of this study predate the infection). Cell type and time point are not known.

This clonotype has only a few counts. J is TRBJ2-5 and V is TRBV7-2; TRBD2 might be the D (5 bases). Trimming stripped 3 bases from V and 5 bases from J, with 13 bases between. Germline V lookup: CDR1 SGHTA, CDR2 FQGNSA. The CDR3 totals 14 residues. The CDR3: CASSFPGYTETQYF. CDR3 coding DNA: TGTGCCAGCAGCTTCCCGGGATACACGGAGACCCAGTACTTC.

This clonotype was picked up a small number of times. J is TRBJ2-3 and V is TRBV20-1, with TRBD1 as a possible D gene (5 bases). This CDR3 spans 12 amino acids. Trimming left V 6 bases short and J 3 bases short, with 10 bases between. In germline, CDR1 is DFQATT, CDR2 SNEGSKA (reference sequence). This chain's CDR3 is CSARVVTDTQYF. The CDR3 DNA reads TGCAGTGCCAGGGTGGTAACAGATACGCAGTATTTT.

This rearrangement joins TRBV12-3 or TRBV12-4 to TRBJ2-1; 8 positions agree with TRBD2. Losses at the gene ends were 6 bases for V and 2 bases for J; bases not matched to a gene: 6. This CDR3 spans 15 amino acids. CDR3 protein: CASSPAGAAYNEQFF. CDR3 coding DNA: TGTGCCAGCAGCCCAGCGGGAGCAGCCTACAATGAGCAGTTCTTC.

This clonotype has a handful of counts. Here the CDR3 reads CASSSRVLSSYEQYF. CDR3 DNA: TGTGCCAGCAGCTCTAGGGTCCTCAGCTCCTACGAGCAGTACTTC. The chain uses TRBV13 and TRBJ2-7; D unresolved. The V end was cut by 4 bases, the J end by 0 bases, with 13 bases between. In germline, CDR1 is PRHDT, CDR2 FYEKMQ (reference sequence). The CDR3 length is 15 residues.

This clonotype came up a few times. This rearrangement joins TRBV29-1 to TRBJ1-1; TRBD1 aligns across 9 bases. Per germline, CDR1 SQVTM and CDR2 ANQGSEA. The CDR3 runs to 12 residues. V was clipped by 3 bases and J by 9 bases; unmatched bases: 5. The chain's CDR3 is CSVDGTGSQAFF. In DNA form, the CDR3 reads TGCAGCGTTGATGGGACAGGGTCGCAAGCTTTCTTT.

This clonotype has a handful of counts. The V call is TRBV11-2, the J call TRBJ2-3; D unclear. The CDR3 runs 20 residues. The germline gives CDR1 SGHAT, CDR2 FQNNGV. Deletions cut 4 bases from V and 2 bases from J, with 28 bases between. The CDR3 DNA is TGTGCCAGCAGCTCCCCGAGTATCCTGGGGAATCCTAGTCCCACAGATACGCAGTATTTT. Translating it yields CASSSPSILGNPSPTDTQYF.

V usage is TRBV9 and J usage is TRBJ2-1, with 9 bases fitting TRBD1. This CDR3 contains 15 residues. Germline CDR1 and CDR2: SGDLS and YYNGEE. Trimming cost V 0 bases and J 7 bases; bases outside gene matches: 5. CDR3 in DNA: TGTGCCAGCAGCGTAGCCGGGACAGGGTCGAATGAGCAGTTCTTC. Amino acid sequence: CASSVAGTGSNEQFF.